One TCR beta chain is described in this entry. The sample originates from a study of OX40 agonist ivuxolimab in advanced cancers. Across the study: Recorded diagnoses for dose-escalation patients were hepatocellular carcinoma, melanoma, renal cell or head and neck cancer. Three patients, one with hepatocellular carcinoma and two with cutaneous melanoma, achieved partial responses.

Generated by immunoSEQ multiplex PCR, the TCRdb table keeps only in-frame clones and is missing some. Here the sample spans roughly 56,000 clones, 70% to 90% being singletons. The germline V and J ends were trimmed by 1 base and 7 bases, with 8 bases remaining between them. The CDR3 has 13 amino acids. Germline-derived CDR1 and CDR2 are SGHAT and FQDESV (reference sequence). The sample was CD4+ or CD8+ T cells sorted from blood, taken in a trial of the OX40 agonist ivuxolimab. This clonotype was sampled from an adult with an advanced solid tumor such as melanoma, head and neck, liver or kidney cancer. The V call is TRBV11-1, the J call TRBJ2-1, with D possibly matching TRBD2 (6 bases). Written as DNA, the CDR3 is TGTGCCAGCAGCTTAGGCGCGGGGAATGAGCAGTTCTTC. Residues: CASSLGAGNEQFF.